Listed here is a single T cell receptor (beta chain). This clonotype has a handful of counts. This receptor's antigen is unknown. Base qualities were left out, and no much larger clone turns up one base away. This sample was taken from a study of T-cell memory formation after mild COVID-19 (dated by TCRdb to the early 2020s). For the study in its entirety: TCR sequence clusters from the two donors were largely donor specific. In a couple of donors, T-cell clones that expanded and contracted after mild COVID-19 were followed by sequencing TCRalpha and TCRbeta repertoires longitudinally. Two young, previously healthy adult volunteers, one female and one male, were included in the cohort. What the work shows at the level of the full study, not this receptor alone: The study included only a couple of mild cases, and larger cohorts that include severe cases with pre-infection samples were judged to be necessary. Contracting CD4+ clones were located mainly in the CM and EM memory subsets, whereas CD8+ clones were found to be enriched in EMRA. The second-wave clones that peaked on day 37 were not confirmed to be SARS-CoV-2 specific. Some responding clones were detected in pre-infection memory, which suggested that pre-existing cross-reactive memory T cells had joined the SARS-CoV-2 response. Balanced CD4/CD8 phenotypes were observed for clones contracting from day 15 to 85, whereas a bias towards CD4+ was observed for a second wave of clones expanding from day 15 to 37.

Taken from cysteine to phenylalanine, the CDR3 has 15 residues. Only the CDR3 portion is preserved as DNA: 45 bases, with reading frame beginning at the first base. Ends trimmed: V by 3 bases, J by 5 bases; bases unmatched to a gene: 9. PBMCs were isolated by Ficoll-Paque density gradient centrifugation. The listed sequencing device is Illumina NovaSeq 6000. Using 5'RACE with constant-segment primers, TCRalpha and TCRbeta cDNA libraries were constructed, with sample barcodes and unique molecular identifiers added in the process. RNA was extracted from every sample with Trizol reagent. The libraries were amplified in two PCR steps, and the second step added a second sample barcode and Illumina TruSeq adapters. Sequencing of libraries was performed on an Illumina NovaSeq with 2 x 150 bp paired-end reads. The original methods were these. The reads were demultiplexed and collapsed into UMI-guided consensus sequences using migec v1.2.7. Using mixcr v2.1.11, UMI consensuses were aligned to TRA and TRB V and J templates and then assembled into clonotypes. A clonotype was counted as expanded or contracted only when both edgeR and NoisET called the clonotype significant, with the noise models trained on biological replicates. edgeR calls used a false discovery rate-adjusted p below 0.01 and a log2 fold-change threshold of 1. As an exploratory analysis of dynamics, PCA with hierarchical clustering was applied to max-normalized trajectories of the 1000 most abundant clonotypes. Each responding clone was given a CD4 or CD8 phenotype based on the CD4+ and CD8+ repertoires, which had been sequenced separately. TCRdb reran the public reads through fastp at Q25 and MiXCR, keeping productive beta chains. Under each unique CDR3 protein, matching rows form one entry showing the most common genes and DNA. These V and J calls originate from TCRdb's pipeline instead of the authors' own analysis. For this sample there are around 200,000 distinct CDR3 sequences; around 30% appear just once. The ten largest account for more than 9.5% of the sample.

The sequence derives from an adult woman who had mild COVID-19 (a few samples of this study predate the infection). The sample titles of this study are shuffled in the database, so cell type and time point are left out; the donor was told from shared clones. Sequencing was performed on PBMCs or a T cell subset sorted from them (not recorded which). In this chain, TRBV12-3 or TRBV12-4 is recombined with TRBJ2-5; 7 middle bases align to TRBD2. CDR3 loop: CASSFWGGMKETQYF. At the DNA level, the sequence is TGTGCCAGCAGTTTCTGGGGAGGGATGAAGGAGACCCAGTACTTC.